This T cell receptor beta chain was sequenced in a study of T cells in Graves' hyperthyroidism and ophthalmopathy. Comments on this clonotype: Its antigen remains unknown.

Patients aged 18 to 65 had newly diagnosed hyperthyroidism of under 2 months' duration. Predating any ophthalmopathy symptoms, the blood sample was taken at first hyperthyroidism diagnosis. 10 ml fresh peripheral blood yielded the PBMCs. TCR beta CDR3 region amplification was performed from RNA transcripts. HTBI primers were used for first-round RT-PCR of the TCR CDR3. Each CDR3 protein gets one entry after TCRdb re-called the multiplex PCR reads with MiXCR. The data hold around 350,000 distinct CDR3 sequences, with roughly a sixth observed a single time. Study conclusions and caveats: Separating ophthalmopathy from stable hyperthyroidism was achieved by a 13 V-J model.

The sequence was collected from a woman younger than 45 with Graves' hyperthyroidism that later progressed to Graves' ophthalmopathy. Sequenced: blood.

Written as DNA, the CDR3 is TGTGCCAGCAGTTCCCCCGATGGAGCTAATGAAAAACTGTTTTTT. Translation gives CASSSPDGANEKLFF. The chain joins TRBV6-2 or TRBV6-3 to TRBJ1-4; D is ambiguous. Germline V gene data show CDR1 as MNHEY and CDR2 as SVGEGT. The CDR3 sequence is 15 residues long. V lost 4 bases and J 3 bases, leaving 12 bases between the germline ends.